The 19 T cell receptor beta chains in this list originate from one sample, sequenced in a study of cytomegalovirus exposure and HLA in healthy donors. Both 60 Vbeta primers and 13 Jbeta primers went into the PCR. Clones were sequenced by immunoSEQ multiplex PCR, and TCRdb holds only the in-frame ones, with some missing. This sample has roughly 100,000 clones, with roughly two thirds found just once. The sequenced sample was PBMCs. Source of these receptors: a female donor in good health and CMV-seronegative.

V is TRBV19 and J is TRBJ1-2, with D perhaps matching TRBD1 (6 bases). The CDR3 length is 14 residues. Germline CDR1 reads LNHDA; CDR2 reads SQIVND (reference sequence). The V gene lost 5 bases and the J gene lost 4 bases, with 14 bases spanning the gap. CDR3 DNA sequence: TGTGCCAGTAGTTCCCAGACAGGAGGCTATGGCTACACCTTC. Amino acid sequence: CASSSQTGGYGYTF.

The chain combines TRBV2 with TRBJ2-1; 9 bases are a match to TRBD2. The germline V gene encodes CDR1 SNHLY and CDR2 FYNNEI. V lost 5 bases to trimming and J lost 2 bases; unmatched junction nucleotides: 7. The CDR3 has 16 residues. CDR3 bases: TGTGCCAGCAGTACCCGTCTAGCGGGGCCCTACAATGAGCAGTTCTTC. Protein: CASSTRLAGPYNEQFF.

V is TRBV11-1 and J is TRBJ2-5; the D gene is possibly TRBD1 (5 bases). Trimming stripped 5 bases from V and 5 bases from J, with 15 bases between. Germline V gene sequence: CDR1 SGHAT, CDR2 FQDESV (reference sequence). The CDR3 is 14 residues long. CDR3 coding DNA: TGTGCCAGCAGCCTCGGGTTCGACAGTGAGACCCAGTACTTC. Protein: CASSLGFDSETQYF.

The CDR3 DNA follows: TGTGCCAGTAGTATCCTGGGACAAGGGACGGAATCATATGGCTACACCTTC. It translates to CASSILGQGTESYGYTF. This sequence joins TRBV19 and TRBJ1-2; the D gene is possibly TRBD1 (6 bases). Germline V gene sequence: CDR1 LNHDA, CDR2 SQIVND (reference sequence). Between the trimmed V and J ends, which lost 3 bases and 5 bases, there was a span of 22 bases. This CDR3 is built from 17 residues.

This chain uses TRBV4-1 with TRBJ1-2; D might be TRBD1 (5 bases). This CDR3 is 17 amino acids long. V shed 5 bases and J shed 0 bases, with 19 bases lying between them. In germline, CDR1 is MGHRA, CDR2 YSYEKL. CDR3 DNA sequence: TGCGCCAGCAGCGAACCGACAGAACCCCCAGCTAACTATGGCTACACCTTC. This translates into CASSEPTEPPANYGYTF.

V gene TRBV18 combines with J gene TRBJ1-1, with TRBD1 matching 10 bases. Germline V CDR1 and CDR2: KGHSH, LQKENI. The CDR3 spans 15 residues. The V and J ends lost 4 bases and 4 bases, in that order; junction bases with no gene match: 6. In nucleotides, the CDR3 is TGTGCCAGCTCACGGGACAGGGGTAAGGGCACTGAAGCTTTCTTT. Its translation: CASSRDRGKGTEAFF.

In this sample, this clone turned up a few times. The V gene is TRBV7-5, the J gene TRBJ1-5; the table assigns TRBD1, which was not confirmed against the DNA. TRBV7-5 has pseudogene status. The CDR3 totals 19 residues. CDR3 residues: CVRSSLARLAGKVDQPQHF. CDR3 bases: TGTGTCAGAAGCTCTCTTGCCCGGCTTGCAGGGAAGGTCGATCAGCCCCAGCATTTT.

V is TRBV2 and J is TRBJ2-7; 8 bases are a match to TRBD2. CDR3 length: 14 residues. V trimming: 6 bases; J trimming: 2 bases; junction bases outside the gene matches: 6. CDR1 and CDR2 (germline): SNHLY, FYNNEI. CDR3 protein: CASRNSGTPYEQYF. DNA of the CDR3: TGTGCCAGCAGGAATAGCGGGACCCCCTACGAGCAGTACTTC.

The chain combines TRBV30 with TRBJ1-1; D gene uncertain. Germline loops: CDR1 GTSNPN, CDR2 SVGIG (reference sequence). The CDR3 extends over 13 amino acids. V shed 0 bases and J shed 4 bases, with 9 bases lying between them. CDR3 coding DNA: TGTGCCTGGAGTGTATCTGGGCCCACTGAAGCTTTCTTT. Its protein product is CAWSVSGPTEAFF.

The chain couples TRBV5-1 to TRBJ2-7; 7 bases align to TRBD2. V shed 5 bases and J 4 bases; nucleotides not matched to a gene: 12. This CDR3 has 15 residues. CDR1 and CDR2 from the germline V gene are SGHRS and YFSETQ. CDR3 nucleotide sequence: TGCGCCAGCAGATTATGGGAGGGCGGCGGTTACGAGCAGTACTTC. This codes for CASRLWEGGGYEQYF.

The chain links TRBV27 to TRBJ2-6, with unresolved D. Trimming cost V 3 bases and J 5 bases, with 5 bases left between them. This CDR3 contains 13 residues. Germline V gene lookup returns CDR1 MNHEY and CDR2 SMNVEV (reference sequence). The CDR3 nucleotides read TGTGCCAGCAGTTTTGAGAGGGCCAACGTCCTGACTTTC. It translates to CASSFERANVLTF. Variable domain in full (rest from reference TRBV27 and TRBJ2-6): EAQVTQNPRYLITVTGKKLTVTCSQNMNHEYMSWYRQDPGLGLRQIYYSMNVEVTDKGDVPEGYKVSRKEKRNFPLILESPSPNQTSLYFCASSFERANVLTFGAGSRLTVL.

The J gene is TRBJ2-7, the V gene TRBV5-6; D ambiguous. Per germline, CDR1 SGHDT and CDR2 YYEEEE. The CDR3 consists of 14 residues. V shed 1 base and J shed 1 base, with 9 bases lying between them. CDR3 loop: CASSLRARSYEQYF. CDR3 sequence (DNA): TGTGCCAGCAGCTTGCGCGCGAGGTCCTACGAGCAGTACTTC. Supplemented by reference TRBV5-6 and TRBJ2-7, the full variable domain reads DAGVTQSPTHLIKTRGQQVTLRCSPKSGHDTVSWYQQALGQGPQFIFQYYEEEERQRGNFPDRFSGHQFPNYSSELNVNALLLGDSALYLCASSLRARSYEQYFGPGTRLTVT.

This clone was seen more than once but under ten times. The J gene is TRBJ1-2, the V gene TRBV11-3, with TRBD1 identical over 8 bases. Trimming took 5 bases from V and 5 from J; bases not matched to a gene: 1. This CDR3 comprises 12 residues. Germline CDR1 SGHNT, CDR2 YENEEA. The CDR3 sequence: CASSRTGYGYTF. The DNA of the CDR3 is TGTGCCAGCAGCCGGACAGGGTATGGCTACACCTTC.

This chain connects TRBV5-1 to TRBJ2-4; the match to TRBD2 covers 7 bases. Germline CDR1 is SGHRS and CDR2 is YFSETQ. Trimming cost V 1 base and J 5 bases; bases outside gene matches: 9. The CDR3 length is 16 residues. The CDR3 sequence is CASSLRFSGTQNIQYF. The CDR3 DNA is TGCGCCAGCAGCTTGAGATTCAGCGGGACCCAAAACATTCAGTACTTC.

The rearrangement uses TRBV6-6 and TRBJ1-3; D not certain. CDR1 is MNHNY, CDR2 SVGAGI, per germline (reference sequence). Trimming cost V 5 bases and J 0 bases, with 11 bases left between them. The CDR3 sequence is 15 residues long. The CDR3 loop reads CASSLGRDSGNTIYF. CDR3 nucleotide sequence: TGTGCCAGCAGTCTTGGACGGGACTCTGGAAACACCATATATTTT.

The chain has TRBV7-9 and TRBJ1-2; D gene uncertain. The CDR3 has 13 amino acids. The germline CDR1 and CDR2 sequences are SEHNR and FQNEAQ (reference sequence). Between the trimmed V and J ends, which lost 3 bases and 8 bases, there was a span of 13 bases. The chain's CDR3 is CASSFEGWGGYTF. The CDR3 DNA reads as TGTGCCAGCAGCTTTGAGGGTTGGGGAGGCTACACCTTC.

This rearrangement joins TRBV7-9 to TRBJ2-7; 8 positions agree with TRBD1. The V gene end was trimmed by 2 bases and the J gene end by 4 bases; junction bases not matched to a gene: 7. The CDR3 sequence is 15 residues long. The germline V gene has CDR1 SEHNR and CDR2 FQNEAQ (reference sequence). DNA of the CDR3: TGTGCCAGCAGCTTACAGACAGGGGCCCGATACGAGCAGTACTTC. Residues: CASSLQTGARYEQYF.

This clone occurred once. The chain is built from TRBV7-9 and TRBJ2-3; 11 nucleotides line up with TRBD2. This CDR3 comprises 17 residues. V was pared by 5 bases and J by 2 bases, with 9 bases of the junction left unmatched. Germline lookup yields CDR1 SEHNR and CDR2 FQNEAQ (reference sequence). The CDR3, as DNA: TGTGCCAGCAGCCTGACCCGACTAGCGGGACACACAGATACGCAGTATTTT. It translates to CASSLTRLAGHTDTQYF.

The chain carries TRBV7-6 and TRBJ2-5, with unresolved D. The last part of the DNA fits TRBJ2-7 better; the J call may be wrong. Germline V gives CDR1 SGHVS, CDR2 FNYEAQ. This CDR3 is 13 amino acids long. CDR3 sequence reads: CASSSHDPYEQYF. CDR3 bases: TGTGCCAGCAGCTCCCACGATCCCTACGAGCAGTACTTC.